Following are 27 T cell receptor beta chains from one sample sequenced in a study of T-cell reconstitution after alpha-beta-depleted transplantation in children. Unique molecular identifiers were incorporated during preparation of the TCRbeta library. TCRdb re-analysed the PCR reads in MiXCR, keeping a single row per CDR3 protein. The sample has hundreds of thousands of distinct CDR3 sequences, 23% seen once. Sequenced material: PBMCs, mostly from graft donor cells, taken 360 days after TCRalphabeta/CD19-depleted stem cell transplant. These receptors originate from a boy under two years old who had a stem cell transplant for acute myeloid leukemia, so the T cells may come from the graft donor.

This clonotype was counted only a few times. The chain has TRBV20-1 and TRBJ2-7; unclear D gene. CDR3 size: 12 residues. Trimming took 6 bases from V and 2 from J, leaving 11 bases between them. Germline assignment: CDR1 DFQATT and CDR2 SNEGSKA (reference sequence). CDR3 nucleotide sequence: TGCAGTGCGAACTCGTCCCCCTACGAGCAGTACTTC. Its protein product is CSANSSPYEQYF.

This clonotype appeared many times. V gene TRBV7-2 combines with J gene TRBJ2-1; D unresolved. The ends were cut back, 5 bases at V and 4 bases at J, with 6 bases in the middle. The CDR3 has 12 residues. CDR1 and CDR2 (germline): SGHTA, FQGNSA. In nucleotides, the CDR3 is TGTGCCAGCAGCCCACGATACAATGAGCAGTTCTTC. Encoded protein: CASSPRYNEQFF.

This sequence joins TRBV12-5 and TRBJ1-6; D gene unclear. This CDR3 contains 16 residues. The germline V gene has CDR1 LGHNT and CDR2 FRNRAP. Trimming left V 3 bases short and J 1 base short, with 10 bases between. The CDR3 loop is CASGFKTPSYNSPLHF. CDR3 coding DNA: TGTGCTAGTGGTTTCAAGACCCCTTCCTATAATTCACCCCTCCACTTT.

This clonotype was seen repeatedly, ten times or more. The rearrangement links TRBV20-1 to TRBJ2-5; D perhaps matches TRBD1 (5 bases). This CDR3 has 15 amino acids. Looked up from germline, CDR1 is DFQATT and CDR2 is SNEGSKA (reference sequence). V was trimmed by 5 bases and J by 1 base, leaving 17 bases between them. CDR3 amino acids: CSARQFTSPQETQYF. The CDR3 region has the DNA TGCAGTGCTCGACAGTTCACCTCGCCCCAAGAGACCCAGTACTTC.

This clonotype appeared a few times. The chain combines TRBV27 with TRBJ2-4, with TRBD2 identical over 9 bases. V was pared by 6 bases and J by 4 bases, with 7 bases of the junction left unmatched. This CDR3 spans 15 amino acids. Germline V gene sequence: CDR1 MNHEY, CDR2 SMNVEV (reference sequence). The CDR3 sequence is CASRTIAGDKNIQYF. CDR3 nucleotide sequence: TGTGCCAGCAGGACAATAGCGGGGGATAAAAACATTCAGTACTTC.

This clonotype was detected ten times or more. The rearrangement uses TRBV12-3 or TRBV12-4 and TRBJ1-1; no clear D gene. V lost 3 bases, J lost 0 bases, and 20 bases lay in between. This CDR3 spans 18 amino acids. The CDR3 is CASSFGGPRSWLNTEAFF. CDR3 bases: TGTGCCAGCAGTTTTGGAGGTCCGAGGAGTTGGCTGAACACTGAAGCTTTCTTT.

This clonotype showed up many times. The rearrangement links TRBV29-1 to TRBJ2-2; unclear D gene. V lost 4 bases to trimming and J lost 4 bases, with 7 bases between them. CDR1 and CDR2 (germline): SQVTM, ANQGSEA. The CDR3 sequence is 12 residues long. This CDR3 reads CSVVPGTGELFF. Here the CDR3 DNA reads TGCAGCGTTGTCCCGGGCACCGGGGAGCTGTTTTTT.

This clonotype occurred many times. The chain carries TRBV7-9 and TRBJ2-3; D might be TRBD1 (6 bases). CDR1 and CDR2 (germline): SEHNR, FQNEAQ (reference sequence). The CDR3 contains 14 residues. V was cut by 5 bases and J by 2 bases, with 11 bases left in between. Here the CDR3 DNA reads TGTGCCAGCAGCCGCAGGGGAATCACAGATACGCAGTATTTT. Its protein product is CASSRRGITDTQYF. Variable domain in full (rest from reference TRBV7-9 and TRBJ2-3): DTGVSQNPRHKITKRGQNVTFRCDPISEHNRLYWYRQTLGQGPEFLTYFQNEAQLEKSRLLSDRFSAERPKGSFSTLEIQRTEQGDSAMYLCASSRRGITDTQYFGPGTRLTVL.

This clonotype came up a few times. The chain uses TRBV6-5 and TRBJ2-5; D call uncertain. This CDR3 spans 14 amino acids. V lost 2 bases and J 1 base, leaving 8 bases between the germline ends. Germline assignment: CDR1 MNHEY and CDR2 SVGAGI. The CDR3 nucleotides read TGTGCCAGCAGTTACAGCCAAGGCCAAGAGACCCAGTACTTC. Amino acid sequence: CASSYSQGQETQYF.

Here the CDR3 DNA reads TGTGCCAGCAGCCGACCCCTTTCCTACGAGCAGTACTTC. Translating gives CASSRPLSYEQYF. V and J are TRBV7-2 and TRBJ2-7, with D unclear. V shed 5 bases and J shed 1 base, with 9 bases lying between them. The CDR3 totals 13 residues. Germline CDR1 reads SGHTA; CDR2 reads FQGNSA.

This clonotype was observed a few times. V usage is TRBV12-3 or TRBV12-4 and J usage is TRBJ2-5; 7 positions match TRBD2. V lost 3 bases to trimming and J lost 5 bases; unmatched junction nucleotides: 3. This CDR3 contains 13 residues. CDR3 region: CASSFAGAETQYF. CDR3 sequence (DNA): TGTGCCAGCAGTTTTGCGGGAGCGGAGACCCAGTACTTC.

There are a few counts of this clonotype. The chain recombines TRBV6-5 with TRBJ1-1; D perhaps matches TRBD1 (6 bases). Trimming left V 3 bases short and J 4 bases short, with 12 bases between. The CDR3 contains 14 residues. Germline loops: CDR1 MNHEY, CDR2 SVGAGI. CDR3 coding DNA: TGTGCCAGCAGTTATACGACAGGTCCCACTGAAGCTTTCTTT. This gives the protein CASSYTTGPTEAFF.

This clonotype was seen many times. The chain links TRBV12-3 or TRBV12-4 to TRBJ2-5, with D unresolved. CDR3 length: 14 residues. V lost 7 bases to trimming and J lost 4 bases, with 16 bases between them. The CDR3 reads CASTYGHGSETQYF. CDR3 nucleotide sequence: TGTGCCAGCACCTATGGGCACGGATCAGAGACCCAGTACTTC.

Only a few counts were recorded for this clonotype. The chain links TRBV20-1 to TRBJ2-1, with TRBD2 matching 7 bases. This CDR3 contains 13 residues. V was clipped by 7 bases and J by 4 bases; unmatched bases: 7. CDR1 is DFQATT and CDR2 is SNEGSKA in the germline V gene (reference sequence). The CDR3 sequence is CSVDWRGYNEQFF. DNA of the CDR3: TGCAGTGTCGACTGGCGGGGGTACAATGAGCAGTTCTTC.

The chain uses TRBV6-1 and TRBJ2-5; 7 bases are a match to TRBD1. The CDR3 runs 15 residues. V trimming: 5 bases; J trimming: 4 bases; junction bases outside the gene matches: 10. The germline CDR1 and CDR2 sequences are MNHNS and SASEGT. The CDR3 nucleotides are TGTGCCAGCAGTCTATTAGACAGGGAAGGAGAGACCCAGTACTTC. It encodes CASSLLDREGETQYF.

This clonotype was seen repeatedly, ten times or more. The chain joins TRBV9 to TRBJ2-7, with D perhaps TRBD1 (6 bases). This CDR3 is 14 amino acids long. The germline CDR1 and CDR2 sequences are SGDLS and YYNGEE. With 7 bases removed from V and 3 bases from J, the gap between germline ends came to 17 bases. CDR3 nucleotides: TGTGCCAGCTTAGTGGACAGTCCGGGCTACGAGCAGTACTTC. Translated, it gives CASLVDSPGYEQYF.

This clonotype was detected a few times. This CDR3 is CASKRGELRTDTQYF. CDR3 coding DNA: TGTGCCAGCAAGAGGGGGGAGCTTCGCACAGATACGCAGTATTTT. The rearrangement links TRBV12-3 or TRBV12-4 to TRBJ2-3, with D perhaps assigned TRBD1 or TRBD2 (6 bases each). The CDR3 loop spans 15 amino acids. Trimming shortened V by 7 bases and J by 1 base, and 15 bases separated the two germline ends.

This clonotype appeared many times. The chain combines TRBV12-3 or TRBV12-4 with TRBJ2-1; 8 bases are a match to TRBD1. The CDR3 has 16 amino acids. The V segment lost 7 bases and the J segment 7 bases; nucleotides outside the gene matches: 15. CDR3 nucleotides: TGTGCCAGCACACCCAGGACAGGGAGACATCTAAATGAGCAGTTCTTC. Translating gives CASTPRTGRHLNEQFF.

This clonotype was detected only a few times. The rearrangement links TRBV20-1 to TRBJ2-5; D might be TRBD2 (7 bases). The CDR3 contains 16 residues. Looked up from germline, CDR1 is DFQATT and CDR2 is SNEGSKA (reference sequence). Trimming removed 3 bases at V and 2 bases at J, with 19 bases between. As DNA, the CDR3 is TGCAGTGCTAGGTACTACCGGGGGGCCCCGCAAGAGACCCAGTACTTC. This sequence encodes CSARYYRGAPQETQYF.

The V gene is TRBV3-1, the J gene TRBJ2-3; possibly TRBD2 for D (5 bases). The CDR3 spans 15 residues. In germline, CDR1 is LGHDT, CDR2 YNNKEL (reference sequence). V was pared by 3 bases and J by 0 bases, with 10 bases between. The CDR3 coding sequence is TGTGCCAGCAGCCACGGACTGCTAAGCACAGATACGCAGTATTTT. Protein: CASSHGLLSTDTQYF.

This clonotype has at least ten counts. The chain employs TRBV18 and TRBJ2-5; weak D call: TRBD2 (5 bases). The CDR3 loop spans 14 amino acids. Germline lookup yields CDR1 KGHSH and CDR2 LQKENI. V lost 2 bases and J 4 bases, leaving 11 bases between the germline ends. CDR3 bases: TGTGCCAGCTCACCAGAGGGCACGGCAGAGACCCAGTACTTC. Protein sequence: CASSPEGTAETQYF.

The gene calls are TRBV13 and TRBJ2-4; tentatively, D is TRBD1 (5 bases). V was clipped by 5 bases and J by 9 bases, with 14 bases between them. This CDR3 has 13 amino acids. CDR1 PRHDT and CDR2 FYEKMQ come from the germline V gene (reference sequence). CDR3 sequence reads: CASSPGFGAIQYF. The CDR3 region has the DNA TGTGCCAGCAGCCCCGGGTTTGGGGCCATTCAGTACTTC.

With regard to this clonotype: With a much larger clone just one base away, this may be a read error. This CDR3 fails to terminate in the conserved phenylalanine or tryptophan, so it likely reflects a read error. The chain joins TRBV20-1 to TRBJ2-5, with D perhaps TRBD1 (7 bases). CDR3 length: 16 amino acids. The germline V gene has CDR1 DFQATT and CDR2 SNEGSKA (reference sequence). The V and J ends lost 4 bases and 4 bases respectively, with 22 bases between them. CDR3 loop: CSAIQWDSGGGETQYI. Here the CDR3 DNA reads TGCAGTGCTATTCAATGGGATTCAGGGGGAGGAGAGACCCAGTACATC.

This CDR3 is CSVEVWQGGFYEQYF. The CDR3 DNA reads as TGCAGCGTTGAGGTCTGGCAGGGGGGATTCTACGAGCAGTACTTC. This sequence joins TRBV29-1 and TRBJ2-7, with TRBD1 as a possible D gene (7 bases). The CDR3 consists of 15 residues. Germline V gene data show CDR1 as SQVTM and CDR2 as ANQGSEA. V gave up 3 bases and J gave up 3 bases, with 18 bases separating them.

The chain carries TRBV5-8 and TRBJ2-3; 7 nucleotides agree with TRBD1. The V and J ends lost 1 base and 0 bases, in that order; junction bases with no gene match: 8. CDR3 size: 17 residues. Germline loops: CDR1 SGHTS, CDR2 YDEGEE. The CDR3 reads CASSLTTGATSTDTQYF. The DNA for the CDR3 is TGTGCCAGCAGCTTGACCACAGGGGCCACTAGCACAGATACGCAGTATTTT. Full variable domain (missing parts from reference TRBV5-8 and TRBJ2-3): EAGVTQSPTHLIKTRGQQATLRCSPISGHTSVYWYQQALGLGLQFLLWYDEGEERNRGNFPPRFSGRQFPNYSSELNVNALELEDSALYLCASSLTTGATSTDTQYFGPGTRLTVL.

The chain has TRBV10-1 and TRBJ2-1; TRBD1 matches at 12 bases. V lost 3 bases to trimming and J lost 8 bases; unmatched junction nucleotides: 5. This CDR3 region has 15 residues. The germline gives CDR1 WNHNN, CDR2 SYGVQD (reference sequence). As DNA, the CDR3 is TGCGCCAGCAGTGACCGGGACAGGGGGCGGGATGAGCAGTTCTTC. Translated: CASSDRDRGRDEQFF.

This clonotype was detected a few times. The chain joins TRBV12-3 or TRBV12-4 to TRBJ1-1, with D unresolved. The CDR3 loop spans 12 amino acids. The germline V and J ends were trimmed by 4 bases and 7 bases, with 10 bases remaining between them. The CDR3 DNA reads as TGTGCCAGCAGTTACATCGGGGATGAAGCTTTCTTT. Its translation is CASSYIGDEAFF.